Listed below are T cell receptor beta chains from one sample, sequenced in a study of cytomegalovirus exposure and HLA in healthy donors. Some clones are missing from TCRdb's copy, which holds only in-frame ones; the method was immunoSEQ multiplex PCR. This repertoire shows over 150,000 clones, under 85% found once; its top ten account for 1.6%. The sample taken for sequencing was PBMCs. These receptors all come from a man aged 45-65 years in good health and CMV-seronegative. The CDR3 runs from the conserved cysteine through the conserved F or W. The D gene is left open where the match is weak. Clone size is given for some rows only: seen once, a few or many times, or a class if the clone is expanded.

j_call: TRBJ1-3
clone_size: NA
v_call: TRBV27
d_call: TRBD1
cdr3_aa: CARPAGTGENTIYF
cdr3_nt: TGTGCCAGACCGGCCGGGACAGGGGAAAACACCATATATTTT

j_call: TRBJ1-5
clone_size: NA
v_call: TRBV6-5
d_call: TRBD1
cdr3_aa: CASRPDRGGNQPQHF
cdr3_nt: TGTGCCAGCAGACCGGACAGGGGCGGCAATCAGCCCCAGCATTTT

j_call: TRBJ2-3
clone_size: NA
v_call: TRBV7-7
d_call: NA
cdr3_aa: CASSPRAGGDTQYF
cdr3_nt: TGTGCTAGCAGCCCGAGAGCTGGGGGGGATACGCAGTATTTT

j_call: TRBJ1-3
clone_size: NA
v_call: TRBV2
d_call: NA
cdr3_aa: CASAGTRVPGNTIYF
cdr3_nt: TGTGCCAGCGCTGGGACAAGAGTACCTGGAAACACCATATATTTT

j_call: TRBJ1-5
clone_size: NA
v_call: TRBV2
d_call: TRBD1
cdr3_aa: CASKGQVSNQPQHF
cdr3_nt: TGTGCCAGCAAAGGACAGGTATCCAATCAGCCCCAGCATTTT

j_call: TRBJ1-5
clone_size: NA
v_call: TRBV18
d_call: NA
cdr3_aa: CASSPLPASGANQPQHF
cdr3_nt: TGTGCCAGCTCACCGTTACCAGCCTCAGGGGCGAATCAGCCCCAGCATTTT

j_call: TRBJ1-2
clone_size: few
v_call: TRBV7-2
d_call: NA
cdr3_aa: CASSLAGVHGYTF
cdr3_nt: TGTGCCAGCAGCTTGGCAGGGGTGCATGGCTACACCTTC

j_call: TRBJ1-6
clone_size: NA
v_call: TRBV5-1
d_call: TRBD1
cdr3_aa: CASRDHRGGNSPLHF
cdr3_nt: TGCGCCAGCAGGGATCACAGGGGAGGTAATTCACCCCTCCACTTT

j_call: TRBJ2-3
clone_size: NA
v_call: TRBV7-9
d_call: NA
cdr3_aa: CASSAIGQRADTQYF
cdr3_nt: TGTGCCAGCAGCGCCATCGGCCAGAGGGCAGATACGCAGTATTTT

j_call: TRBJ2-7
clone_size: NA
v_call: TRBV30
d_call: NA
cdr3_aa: CAWSASFKGNEQYF
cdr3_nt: TGTGCCTGGAGTGCATCCTTCAAGGGGAACGAGCAGTACTTC

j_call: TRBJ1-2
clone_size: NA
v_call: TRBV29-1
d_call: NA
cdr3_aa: CSVVLGARNGYTF
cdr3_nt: TGCAGCGTTGTGCTGGGGGCTAGGAATGGCTACACCTTC

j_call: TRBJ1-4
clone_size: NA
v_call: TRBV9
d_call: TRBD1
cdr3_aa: CASSVDRGYEKLFF
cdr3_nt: TGTGCCAGCAGCGTGGACAGGGGTTATGAAAAACTGTTTTTT

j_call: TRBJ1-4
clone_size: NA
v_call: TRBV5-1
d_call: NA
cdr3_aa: CASSLSQGEAEKLFF
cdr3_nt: TGCGCCAGCAGCTTGTCACAGGGAGAGGCTGAAAAACTGTTTTTT

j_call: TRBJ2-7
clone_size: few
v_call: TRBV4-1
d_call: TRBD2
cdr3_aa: CASSRELAGGTYEQYF
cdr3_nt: TGCGCCAGCAGCCGTGAACTAGCGGGGGGTACCTACGAGCAGTACTTC

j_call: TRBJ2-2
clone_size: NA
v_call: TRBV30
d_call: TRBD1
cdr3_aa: CAWSVQGPGELFF
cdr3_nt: TGTGCCTGGAGTGTACAGGGGCCCGGGGAGCTGTTTTTT

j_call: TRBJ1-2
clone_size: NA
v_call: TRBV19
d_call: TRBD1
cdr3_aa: CASSTRQGPIYGYTF
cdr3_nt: TGTGCCAGTAGTACCCGACAGGGTCCTATCTATGGCTACACCTTC

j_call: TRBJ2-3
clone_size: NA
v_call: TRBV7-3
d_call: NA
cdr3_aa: CASSFSGSSTDTQYF
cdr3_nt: TGTGCCAGCAGTTTTAGCGGATCTAGCACAGATACGCAGTATTTT

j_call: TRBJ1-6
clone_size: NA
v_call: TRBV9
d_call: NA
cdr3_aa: CASSAESTGPNSPLHF
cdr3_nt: TGTGCCAGCAGCGCCGAATCGACAGGACCCAATTCACCCCTCCACTTT